This TCR beta chain comes out of a study of identical twins. After template switching added a universal primer site, the resulting cDNA carried unique molecular identifiers. TCRdb reanalysed the 5' RACE reads using MiXCR and keeps one entry per CDR3 protein. Among about 300,000 distinct CDR3 sequences, 9% to 15% were seen once, and the ten largest hold 7.2%. This clonotype was counted between two and nine times. As yet, its antigen is unknown. From germline, CDR1 is MNHEY and CDR2 SMNVEV (reference sequence). The CDR3 is 12 residues long. Trimming removed 10 bases from V and 3 bases from J, with 11 bases in between. Points from the study as a whole: Researchers caution that invariant MAIT and iNKT cells could partly confound zero-insertion analyses. Abundant beta clonotypes from cord blood had fewer insertions, unlike memory repertoires, which showed none.

This same sample was also taken into another study, of yellow fever vaccine responses in identical twins.

This TCR was recovered from a woman aged 18-30 years in good health. The chain carries TRBV27 and TRBJ2-3; D perhaps matches TRBD2 (5 bases). What was sequenced was CD8+ T cells sorted from blood. CDR3 coding DNA: TGTGCCACCCACTCGGGAACAGATACGCAGTATTTT. It translates to CATHSGTDTQYF.